Listed here is a single T cell receptor beta chain. Germline V lookup: CDR1 SGHNT, CDR2 YYREEE (reference sequence). V shed 4 bases and J shed 5 bases, with 15 bases lying between them. This CDR3 region has 14 residues. The sample originates from a study of blood T cell repertoires in COVID-19. Turning to the study itself: The United States, Italy and Spain were the sources of the acute and convalescent COVID-19 samples. Nucleic acid was either cDNA or gDNA, and it came from T cells, B-cell-depleted T cells, or PBMCs.

Original methodology: Amplified reference gene primers provided the basis for estimating nucleated cell counts. The method was immunoSEQ multiplex PCR; TCRdb's version includes in-frame clones alone and lacks a portion of them. That table gives V, J and clone size, and the DNA gave D and trimming. This repertoire shows 540,000 or so clones, around nine tenths found once; its top ten account for under 8.5%. The receptor was isolated from a woman aged 45-60 years with COVID-19, enrolled during active disease. Specimen: peripheral blood. This chain joins TRBV5-4 and TRBJ1-1; no firm D call. The chain's CDR3 is CASSHPGRRTEAFF. CDR3 sequence (DNA): TGTGCCAGCAGCCACCCGGGAAGAAGGACTGAAGCTTTCTTT.